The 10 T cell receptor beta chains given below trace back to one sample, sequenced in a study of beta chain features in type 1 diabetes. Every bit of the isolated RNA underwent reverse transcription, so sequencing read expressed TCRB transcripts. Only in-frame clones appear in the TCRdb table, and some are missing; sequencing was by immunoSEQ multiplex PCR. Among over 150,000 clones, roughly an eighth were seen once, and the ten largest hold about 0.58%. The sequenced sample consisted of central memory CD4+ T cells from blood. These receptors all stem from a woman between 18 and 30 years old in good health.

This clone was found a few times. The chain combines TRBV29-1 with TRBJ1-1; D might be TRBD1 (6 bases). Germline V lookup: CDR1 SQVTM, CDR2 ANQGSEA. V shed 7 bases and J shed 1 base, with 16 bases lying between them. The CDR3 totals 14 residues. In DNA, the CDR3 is TGCAGCGGCAGCCGGGACACCCGGAACACTGAAGCTTTCTTT. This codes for CSGSRDTRNTEAFF.

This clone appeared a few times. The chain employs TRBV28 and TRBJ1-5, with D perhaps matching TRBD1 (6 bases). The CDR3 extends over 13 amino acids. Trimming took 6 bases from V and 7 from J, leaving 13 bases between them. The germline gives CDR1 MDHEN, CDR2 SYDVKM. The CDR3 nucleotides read TGTGCCAGCAGGAACAACAGGGTGCAGCCCCAGCATTTT. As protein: CASRNNRVQPQHF.

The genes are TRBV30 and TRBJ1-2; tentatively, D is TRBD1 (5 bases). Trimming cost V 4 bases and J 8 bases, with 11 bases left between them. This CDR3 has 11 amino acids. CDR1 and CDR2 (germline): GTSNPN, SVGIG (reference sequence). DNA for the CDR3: TGTGCCTGGAATGACCGGGGGGGCTACACCTTC. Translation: CAWNDRGGYTF.

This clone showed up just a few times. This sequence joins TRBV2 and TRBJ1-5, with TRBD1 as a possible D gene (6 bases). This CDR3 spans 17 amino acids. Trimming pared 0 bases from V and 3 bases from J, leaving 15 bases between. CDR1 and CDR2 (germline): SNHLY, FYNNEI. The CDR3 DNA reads TGTGCCAGCAGTGAAGCGCGGAGCGGGGGGGCCAATCAGCCCCAGCATTTT. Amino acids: CASSEARSGGANQPQHF.

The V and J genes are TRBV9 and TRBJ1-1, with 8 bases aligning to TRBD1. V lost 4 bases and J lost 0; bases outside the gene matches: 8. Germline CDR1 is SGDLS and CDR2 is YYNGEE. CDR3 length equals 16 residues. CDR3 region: CASSSGQGIMNTEAFF. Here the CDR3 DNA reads TGTGCCAGCAGCTCTGGACAGGGCATCATGAACACTGAAGCTTTCTTT.

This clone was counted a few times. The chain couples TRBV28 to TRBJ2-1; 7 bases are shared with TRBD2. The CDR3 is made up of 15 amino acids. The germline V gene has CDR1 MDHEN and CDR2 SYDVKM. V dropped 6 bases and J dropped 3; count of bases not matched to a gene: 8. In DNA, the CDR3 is TGTGCCAGCAGCCTGGGGGAGGGTTTCTACAATGAGCAGTTCTTC. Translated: CASSLGEGFYNEQFF.

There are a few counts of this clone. DNA for the CDR3: TGTGCCAGCGGGGGCGGGAGGGGAAACACTGAAGCTTTCTTT. Translating it yields CASGGGRGNTEAFF. This sequence joins TRBV2 and TRBJ1-1; TRBD1 is a possible D gene (6 bases). Germline V gives CDR1 SNHLY, CDR2 FYNNEI. The CDR3 contains 14 residues. V was cut by 8 bases and J by 2 bases, with 15 bases left in between.

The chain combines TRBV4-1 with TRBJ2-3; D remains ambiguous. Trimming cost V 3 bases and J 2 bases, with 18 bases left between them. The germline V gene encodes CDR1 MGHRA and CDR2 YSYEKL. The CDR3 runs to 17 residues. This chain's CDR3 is CASSQRLGAPVTDTQYF. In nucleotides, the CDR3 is TGCGCCAGCAGCCAGCGCCTAGGAGCCCCCGTCACAGATACGCAGTATTTT.

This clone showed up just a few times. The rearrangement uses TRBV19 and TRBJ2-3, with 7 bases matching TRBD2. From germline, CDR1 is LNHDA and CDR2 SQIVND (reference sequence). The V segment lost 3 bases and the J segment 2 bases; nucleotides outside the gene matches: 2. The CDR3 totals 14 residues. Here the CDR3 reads CASSIAGVTDTQYF. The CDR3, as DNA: TGTGCCAGTAGTATTGCGGGAGTCACAGATACGCAGTATTTT.

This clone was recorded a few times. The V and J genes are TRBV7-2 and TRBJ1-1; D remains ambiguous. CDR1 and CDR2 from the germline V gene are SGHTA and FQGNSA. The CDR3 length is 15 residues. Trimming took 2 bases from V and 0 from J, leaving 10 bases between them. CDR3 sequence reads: CASSLSARLNTEAFF. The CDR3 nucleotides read TGTGCCAGCAGCTTATCCGCCAGATTGAACACTGAAGCTTTCTTT.